This section outlines one TCR beta chain sequence together with its context. Its antigen is still unknown. This entry belongs to a study of blood T cells in healthy people across ages. All donors came from Russia, were Caucasian and healthy, and spanned ages 6 to 90. Study observations and caveats: Measured against age, TCR beta diversity per million T cells decreased in a roughly linear manner. A strong correlation was found between TCR beta diversity and the percentage of naive T cells. Fewer expanded clones and more diversity marked long-lived versus aged donors.

CDR1 and CDR2 (germline): SEHNR, FQNEAQ (reference sequence). The CDR3 runs to 15 residues. Trimming cost V 1 base and J 3 bases, with 10 bases left between them. Through a sample-barcoded 5' primer and a J-beta primer mix, a second PCR was run for roughly 7 to 12 cycles. Each CDR3 protein is one row after TCRdb ran MiXCR on the 5' RACE reads. The sample holds 890,000 or so distinct CDR3 sequences, 60% to 80% seen once. The clonotype originates from a man aged 30 to 45 in good health. The source material was blood. The chain joins TRBV7-9 to TRBJ1-5, with D maybe TRBD1 (6 bases). CDR3 sequence reads: CASSLEQGANQPQHF. Written as DNA, the CDR3 is TGTGCCAGCAGCTTAGAACAGGGCGCCAATCAGCCCCAGCATTTT.